What follows are 24 T cell receptor beta chains derived from one specimen sequenced in a study of blood T cell repertoires in COVID-19. Using immunoSEQ multiplex PCR, the repertoire was profiled, and TCRdb retains in-frame clones only, with some absent. This sample has some 150,000 clones, with 70% to 90% found just once. Sequenced sample: PBMCs or T cells enriched from blood (not recorded which). Receptors were obtained from a woman aged 25 to 45 with acute COVID-19.

The genes are TRBV3-1 (or the pseudogene TRBV3-2) and TRBJ1-2; D possibly corresponds to TRBD1 (5 bases). CDR1 is LGHDT and CDR2 is YNNKEL in the germline V gene (reference sequence). The germline V and J ends were trimmed by 2 bases and 7 bases, with 8 bases remaining between them. This CDR3 region has 12 residues. This CDR3 is CASSQNRFGYTF. CDR3 coding DNA: TGTGCCAGCAGCCAAAACAGGTTTGGCTACACCTTC.

CDR3 nucleotide sequence: TGTGCCAGCAGCTTGTCTCCCTACGAGCAGTACTTC. Protein: CASSLSPYEQYF. The chain joins TRBV5-4 to TRBJ2-7; unclear D gene. The CDR3 covers 12 residues. Germline V gives CDR1 SGHNT, CDR2 YYREEE (reference sequence). The ends were cut back, 1 base at V and 2 bases at J, with 4 bases in the middle.

The CDR3 loop is CASTGGLHF. DNA of the CDR3: TGTGCCAGCACGGGGGGACTCCACTTT. The V call is TRBV21-1, the J call TRBJ1-6. TRBV21-1 is labeled a pseudogene. This CDR3 has 9 residues.

The rearrangement uses TRBV29-1 and TRBJ2-5; possibly TRBD2 for D (6 bases). The CDR3 sequence is 12 residues long. V was cut by 3 bases and J by 5 bases, with 10 bases left in between. The germline gives CDR1 SQVTM, CDR2 ANQGSEA. CDR3 region: CSVEGGSETQYF. CDR3 DNA sequence: TGCAGCGTTGAGGGGGGAAGTGAGACCCAGTACTTC.

The chain joins TRBV3-1 (or the pseudogene TRBV3-2) to TRBJ2-5; 9 bases line up with TRBD2. The CDR3 length is 18 residues. V was clipped by 1 base and J by 0 bases; unmatched bases: 9. The germline gives CDR1 LGHDT, CDR2 YNNKEL (reference sequence). The CDR3 DNA follows: TGTGCCAGCAGCCAAGCCCGTCTAGCGGGACTTTACCAAGAGACCCAGTACTTC. Residues: CASSQARLAGLYQETQYF.

This chain links TRBV4-3 with TRBJ1-1; D may be TRBD1 (6 bases). The CDR3 covers 15 residues. Germline CDR1 is LGHNA and CDR2 is YSLEER. V lost 0 bases and J lost 4, with 12 bases in between. In DNA, the CDR3 is TGCGCCAGCAGCCAAGAACCCCAGGGGTTCACTGAAGCTTTCTTT. Its translation: CASSQEPQGFTEAFF.

The rearrangement links TRBV5-5 to TRBJ2-6; 8 positions agree with TRBD1. Germline loops: CDR1 SGHKS, CDR2 YYEKEE (reference sequence). V shed 3 bases and J 2 bases; nucleotides not matched to a gene: 10. The length of the CDR3 is 18 residues. CDR3: CASSSYHQGAAGANVLTF. The DNA for the CDR3 is TGTGCCAGCAGCTCCTATCACCAGGGGGCGGCTGGGGCCAACGTCCTGACTTTC.

The CDR3 is CAISESFRIQGVSSGANVLTF. As DNA, the CDR3 is TGTGCCATCAGTGAGTCATTCCGGATTCAGGGGGTCAGCTCTGGGGCCAACGTCCTGACTTTC. This chain links TRBV10-3 with TRBJ2-6; 7 nucleotides line up with TRBD1. The CDR3 loop spans 21 amino acids. The germline V gene encodes CDR1 ENHRY and CDR2 SYGVKD. With 0 bases clipped from V and 0 bases from J, the junction kept 14 bases outside the gene matches.

The V gene is TRBV19, the J gene TRBJ2-3; the D gene is possibly TRBD2 (5 bases). V was clipped by 6 bases and J by 0 bases, with 16 bases between them. This CDR3 contains 16 residues. Germline assignment: CDR1 LNHDA and CDR2 SQIVND (reference sequence). The CDR3 protein is CASRPLRASSTDTQYF. The CDR3, as DNA: TGTGCCAGTAGACCCTTGAGGGCCTCTAGCACAGATACGCAGTATTTT.

The gene calls are TRBV28 and TRBJ2-7; D gene uncertain. V was trimmed by 3 bases and J by 0 bases, leaving 12 bases between them. Per the germline V gene, CDR1 is MDHEN and CDR2 is SYDVKM. The CDR3 extends over 15 amino acids. Here the CDR3 DNA reads TGTGCCAGCAGTTTTTTGGGCAGTGGCTCCTACGAGCAGTACTTC. Translated: CASSFLGSGSYEQYF.

The V gene is TRBV11-1, the J gene TRBJ1-2; no firm D call. The CDR3 is 15 residues long. Trimming shortened V by 5 bases and J by 4 bases, and 17 bases separated the two germline ends. CDR1 and CDR2 (germline): SGHAT, FQDESV (reference sequence). CDR3 sequence: CASSPAGGTGYGYTF. The CDR3 coding sequence is TGTGCCAGCAGCCCAGCGGGAGGCACCGGCTATGGCTACACCTTC.

The CDR3, as DNA: TGCGCCAGCAGCTTGGGAATAGCGGGAGGGTATGGCAATGAGCAGTTCTTC. Residues: CASSLGIAGGYGNEQFF. The genes are TRBV5-1 and TRBJ2-1; 11 nucleotides align to TRBD2. CDR1 is SGHRS and CDR2 is YFSETQ in the germline V gene. This CDR3 has 17 residues. V lost 0 bases, J lost 6 bases, and 8 bases stayed unmatched.

V and J are TRBV5-4 and TRBJ2-5; 7 bases map to TRBD1. The CDR3 is 16 amino acids. The junction had 6 bases not matched to a gene; V was cut back by 0 bases and J by 1 base. CDR1 SGHNT and CDR2 YYREEE come from the germline V gene (reference sequence). The CDR3 region has the DNA TGTGCCAGCAGCTTGGCACCGGGGACAGTCCAAGAGACCCAGTACTTC. It codes for CASSLAPGTVQETQYF.

This clone was counted between two and nine times. At the DNA level, this CDR3 is encoded by other sequences in the same sample as well. The chain couples TRBV6-5 to TRBJ1-2; D may be TRBD1 (6 bases). CDR1 is MNHEY, CDR2 SVGAGI, per germline. The length of the CDR3 is 13 residues. V was clipped by 5 bases and J by 2 bases, with 9 bases between them. CDR3 sequence: CASSHDRNYGYTF. CDR3 coding DNA: TGTGCCAGCAGTCACGACAGGAACTATGGCTACACCTTC.

The chain has TRBV10-3 and TRBJ2-6; 7 bases are shared with TRBD1. Looked up from germline, CDR1 is ENHRY and CDR2 is SYGVKD. This CDR3 is built from 18 residues. V gave up 4 bases and J gave up 0 bases; unmatched junction bases: 9. This chain's CDR3 is CAISGGTAKSSGANVLTF. CDR3 nucleotides: TGTGCCATCAGTGGGGGGACAGCTAAAAGCTCTGGGGCCAACGTCCTGACTTTC.

The chain combines TRBV27 with TRBJ1-5, with D possibly matching TRBD1 (6 bases). V lost 6 bases and J 7 bases, leaving 19 bases between the germline ends. CDR1 is MNHEY and CDR2 is SMNVEV in the germline V gene (reference sequence). The CDR3 extends over 15 amino acids. The CDR3 DNA reads as TGTGCCAGCAGCACAGATAGGGACACCGGCCAGCCCCAGCATTTT. Its translation: CASSTDRDTGQPQHF.

The V and J genes are TRBV11-2 and TRBJ2-7; 9 bases are a match to TRBD1. The V and J ends lost 5 bases and 2 bases, in that order; junction bases with no gene match: 10. The germline gives CDR1 SGHAT, CDR2 FQNNGV. CDR3 length: 16 residues. The DNA of the CDR3 is TGTGCCAGCAGCATCCATCCGGGGACAGGGACCTACGAGCAGTACTTC. Translated: CASSIHPGTGTYEQYF.

The genes are TRBV2 and TRBJ1-1, with D maybe TRBD1 (6 bases). This CDR3 has 15 residues. CDR1 is SNHLY and CDR2 is FYNNEI in the germline V gene. V was shortened by 2 bases and J by 1 base, with 11 bases between the two germline ends. The CDR3 is CASSERMTGNTEAFF. The DNA of the CDR3 is TGTGCCAGCAGTGAACGAATGACAGGGAACACTGAAGCTTTCTTT.

V gene TRBV19 combines with J gene TRBJ2-2; tentatively, D is TRBD2 (5 bases). CDR1 LNHDA and CDR2 SQIVND come from the germline V gene (reference sequence). Trimming removed 5 bases at V and 6 bases at J, with 16 bases between. The CDR3 is 15 amino acids. This chain's CDR3 is CASSPDFGVSGELFF. The CDR3 nucleotides read TGTGCCAGTAGTCCCGACTTCGGGGTATCCGGGGAGCTGTTTTTT.

J is TRBJ2-7 and V is TRBV6-2 or TRBV6-3; D is undetermined. CDR1 is MNHEY, CDR2 SVGEGT, per germline. Between the trimmed V and J ends, which lost 4 bases and 6 bases, there was a span of 16 bases. The CDR3 totals 14 residues. This CDR3 reads CASSLSETRFEQYF. The CDR3 DNA reads TGTGCCAGCAGTTTAAGCGAGACCCGGTTCGAGCAGTACTTC.

The chain uses TRBV7-2 and TRBJ1-4, with a weak D call TRBD1 (6 bases). In germline, CDR1 is SGHTA, CDR2 FQGNSA. The CDR3 is 13 amino acids. V gave up 4 bases and J gave up 4 bases, with 7 bases separating them. The CDR3 DNA reads as TGTGCCAGCAGCTGGACAGTTAATGAAAAACTGTTTTTT. The encoded protein is CASSWTVNEKLFF.

J is TRBJ1-2 and V is TRBV7-2; TRBD1 might be the D (5 bases). Trimming took 7 bases from V and 2 from J, leaving 14 bases between them. This CDR3 spans 14 amino acids. Germline CDR1 SGHTA, CDR2 FQGNSA. The CDR3 region is CASNFRGHNYGYTF. DNA for the CDR3: TGTGCCAGCAACTTTCGTGGACACAACTATGGCTACACCTTC.

This clone came up many times. This chain connects TRBV6-2 or TRBV6-3 to TRBJ2-3; 9 nucleotides line up with TRBD2. The CDR3 consists of 16 residues. Germline loops: CDR1 MNHEY, CDR2 SVGEGT. The V gene end was trimmed by 5 bases and the J gene end by 4 bases; junction bases not matched to a gene: 10. Here the CDR3 reads CASSLLAGEGSDTQYF. The CDR3 DNA follows: TGTGCCAGCAGTCTTTTAGCGGGAGAAGGTTCAGATACGCAGTATTTT.

The genes are TRBV6-5 and TRBJ1-1, with 7 bases fitting TRBD1. The V segment lost 6 bases and the J segment 7 bases; nucleotides outside the gene matches: 5. The germline gives CDR1 MNHEY, CDR2 SVGAGI. The length of the CDR3 is 12 residues. CDR3 nucleotide sequence: TGTGCCAGCAGCGTAGGACAGGTTGAAGCTTTCTTT. This gives the protein CASSVGQVEAFF.